This T cell receptor (beta chain) stems from a study of blood T cell repertoires in COVID-19. Trimming pared 6 bases from V and 0 bases from J, leaving 8 bases between. CDR1 is KGHSH and CDR2 is LQKENI in the germline V gene. This CDR3 contains 13 residues. Assay used: immunoSEQ multiplex PCR; TCRdb lists only in-frame clones, some missing. The profile shows tens of thousands of clones, 85% of them singletons. The chain couples TRBV18 to TRBJ1-2, with D unclear. The receptor was isolated from a man older than 75 with acute or convalescent COVID-19. The sequenced material came from peripheral blood. CDR3 bases: TGTGCCAGCTCCCTAGATACTAACTATGGCTACACCTTC. Its protein is CASSLDTNYGYTF.